The 21 T cell receptor beta chains presented below share a single source sample, sequenced in a study of T cell repertoires in cytomegalovirus infection (dated by TCRdb to about 2019). The sequencing machine was an Illumina HiSeq 1500. TCRdb redid the processing of the public reads, applying fastp at Q25 and MiXCR, and retained in-frame beta chains. All rows with the same CDR3 protein become a single entry with the most common DNA and genes. This sample lists 250,000 or so distinct CDR3 sequences; more than 9% were detected once. Around 1.6% of the sample is in the top ten clones. Sequences were obtained from PBMCs. Receptors were obtained from a human donor in good health (CMV status not recorded). Some clones in this sample may be carry-over from other donors' samples.

This clonotype showed up many times. One junction end does not reproduce the germline sequence, and a read error may be involved. The J gene is TRBJ2-7, the V gene TRBV7-2, with a tentative D call TRBD2 (6 bases). The germline CDR1 and CDR2 sequences are SGHTA and FQGNSA. This CDR3 is built from 15 residues. The CDR3 loop reads CASSLGFRDSNEQYF. CDR3 bases: TGTGCCAGCAGCTTAGGATTCCGGGACTCCAACGAGCAGTACTTC.

This clonotype was seen a handful of times. A junction boundary mismatches the germline segment, possibly from a read error. The chain carries TRBV6-2 or TRBV6-3 and TRBJ1-1, with D perhaps TRBD1 (5 bases). Germline CDR1 and CDR2: MNHEY and SVGEGT. CDR3 size: 13 residues. The CDR3 loop is CASSNSGGTEAFF. The CDR3 nucleotides read TGTGCCAGCAGTAACTCGGGGGGCACTGAAGCTTTCTTT.

The chain combines TRBV28 with TRBJ1-5, with a weak D call TRBD1 (5 bases). This CDR3 contains 16 residues. Between the trimmed V and J ends, which lost 4 bases and 2 bases, there was a span of 15 bases. Looked up from germline, CDR1 is MDHEN and CDR2 is SYDVKM. CDR3 residues: CASSSPQGVGNQPQHF. CDR3 coding DNA: TGTGCCAGCAGTTCTCCCCAGGGTGTTGGCAATCAGCCCCAGCATTTT.

Worth noting for this clonotype: Compared with germline, one end of the junction differs, possibly owing to a read error. The chain uses TRBV4-1 and TRBJ2-1, with 10 nucleotides matching TRBD2. The germline V gene has CDR1 MGHRA and CDR2 YSYEKL. The CDR3 length is 14 residues. CDR3 nucleotide sequence: TGTGCCAGCAGCCAAAGCGGGGGGGGGGATGAGCAGTTCTTC. This translates into CASSQSGGGDEQFF.

V is TRBV7-3 and J is TRBJ2-5; D gene ambiguous. This CDR3 has 13 residues. CDR1 is SGHTA and CDR2 is FQGTGA in the germline V gene. V was cut by 3 bases and J by 0 bases, with 5 bases left in between. CDR3 in DNA: TGTGCCAGCAGCTTGAGCGACCAAGAGACCCAGTACTTC. It encodes CASSLSDQETQYF.

This clonotype was seen at least ten times. This sequence joins TRBV12-3 or TRBV12-4 and TRBJ1-1; TRBD1 matches 7 bases. The CDR3 totals 13 residues. The J segment lost 5 bases and the V segment lost 7 bases, leaving 7 bases of the junction unmatched. In DNA, the CDR3 is TGTGCCAGCAATAGGGGGCAGGGAACTGAAGCTTTCTTT. Its protein is CASNRGQGTEAFF.

In its sample, this clonotype was seen many times. The V and J genes are TRBV7-2 and TRBJ2-5; tentatively, D is TRBD2 (5 bases). The germline gives CDR1 SGHTA, CDR2 FQGNSA. Trimming pared 8 bases from V and 1 base from J, leaving 8 bases between. The CDR3 totals 12 residues. In nucleotides, the CDR3 is TGTGCCAGCGGGAGAGGCCAAGAGACCCAGTACTTC. Amino acid sequence: CASGRGQETQYF.

Of note for this clonotype: An end of the junction differs from the germline gene, which may be a read error. V usage is TRBV7-2 and J usage is TRBJ1-4; 8 positions agree with TRBD1. The CDR3 runs to 15 residues. Per germline, CDR1 SGHTA and CDR2 FQGNSA. The CDR3 reads CASSLRTGSSEKLCF. For the CDR3, the DNA is TGTGCAAGCAGCCTTAGGACAGGGAGTAGTGAAAAACTGTGTTTT.

Worth noting for this clonotype: Just one base apart from a much larger clone, this may be a read error. The J gene is TRBJ1-6, the V gene TRBV10-3; D is uncertain. Trimming left V 5 bases short and J 8 bases short, with 10 bases between. The CDR3 has 13 amino acids. Germline-derived CDR1 and CDR2 are ENHRY and SYGVKD. In DNA, the CDR3 is TGTGCCATCAGTTCCTTGTCGGATTCACCCCTCCACTTT. Its translation: CAISSLSDSPLHF.

V usage is TRBV19 and J usage is TRBJ2-5; TRBD1 is a possible D gene (6 bases). Germline CDR1 and CDR2: LNHDA and SQIVND (reference sequence). This CDR3 contains 14 residues. V lost 3 bases to trimming and J lost 6 bases, with 14 bases between them. CDR3 in DNA: TGTGCCAGTAGTATTAACAGGGAGTCAAAGACCCAGTACTTC. Translated: CASSINRESKTQYF.

The chain carries TRBV6-2 or TRBV6-3 and TRBJ2-3; the D is unclear. CDR1 and CDR2 from the germline V gene are MNHEY and SVGEGT. Deletions cut 10 bases from V and 0 bases from J, with 8 bases between. The CDR3 is 12 amino acids. CDR3 coding DNA: TGTGCCACCCGGGCGAGCACAGATACGCAGTATTTT. As protein: CATRASTDTQYF.

This clonotype has more than one count but fewer than ten. This chain links TRBV6-2 or TRBV6-3 with TRBJ2-7; D is unclear. The germline V and J ends were trimmed by 2 bases and 7 bases, with 18 bases remaining between them. CDR1 and CDR2 from the germline V gene are MNHEY and SVGEGT. This CDR3 is built from 15 residues. For the CDR3, the DNA is TGTGCCAGCAGTTACCTCGGACGGCCGTTCCAGGAGCAGTACTTC. Protein: CASSYLGRPFQEQYF.

This chain joins TRBV2 and TRBJ1-1, with a tentative D call TRBD1 (5 bases). V gave up 9 bases and J gave up 4 bases, with 12 bases separating them. CDR1 and CDR2 from the germline V gene are SNHLY and FYNNEI. This CDR3 is 12 amino acids long. The CDR3 DNA is TGTGCCAGGGGGCGAAGAGGCACTGAAGCTTTCTTT. Protein sequence: CARGRRGTEAFF.

This clonotype was detected ten times or more. The CDR3 DNA follows: TGTGCCAGCAGCTTGGAGGCTTTGGACATTCAGTACTTC. Translation gives CASSLEALDIQYF. V and J are TRBV11-2 and TRBJ2-4; weak D call: TRBD2 (5 bases). Germline lookup yields CDR1 SGHAT and CDR2 FQNNGV. Trimming pared 3 bases from V and 8 bases from J, leaving 11 bases between. This CDR3 is built from 13 residues. Together with reference TRBV11-2 and TRBJ2-4, the CDR3 gives the full variable domain: EAGVAQSPRYKIIEKRQSVAFWCNPISGHATLYWYQQILGQGPKLLIQFQNNGVVDDSQLPKDRFSAERLKGVDSTLKIQPAKLEDSAVYLCASSLEALDIQYFGAGTRLSVL.

Only a few counts were recorded for this clonotype. This chain connects TRBV4-2 to TRBJ2-7; D not resolved. Trimming pared 1 base from V and 4 bases from J, leaving 14 bases between. Looked up from germline, CDR1 is LGHNA and CDR2 is YNFKEQ. The CDR3 covers 15 residues. This chain's CDR3 is CASSQVRSSHYEQYF. In DNA, the CDR3 is TGTGCCAGCAGCCAAGTAAGGTCGTCCCATTACGAGCAGTACTTC.

This clonotype was detected ten times or more. The chain recombines TRBV7-6 with TRBJ2-1, with a weak D call TRBD2 (6 bases). V lost 4 bases to trimming and J lost 0 bases, with 16 bases between them. The CDR3 length is 17 residues. The germline CDR1 and CDR2 sequences are SGHVS and FNYEAQ. Here the CDR3 DNA reads TGTGCCAGCAGCTCGAGCGTGGGGGGAGTCTCCTACAATGAGCAGTTCTTC. Translation: CASSSSVGGVSYNEQFF.

This clonotype has just a few counts. The gene calls are TRBV9 and TRBJ2-7; tentatively, D is TRBD2 (5 bases). V lost 3 bases and J 9 bases, leaving 16 bases between the germline ends. CDR3 size: 13 residues. The germline gives CDR1 SGDLS, CDR2 YYNGEE. The CDR3 loop reads CASSARPDEGQYF. CDR3 DNA: TGTGCCAGCAGCGCGAGGCCCGACGAGGGGCAGTACTTC.

This clonotype was counted at least ten times. This rearrangement joins TRBV4-3 to TRBJ1-1; possibly TRBD1 for D (5 bases). There are 16 residues in the CDR3. In germline, CDR1 is LGHNA, CDR2 YSLEER. Between the trimmed V and J ends, which lost 0 bases and 4 bases, there was a span of 15 bases. CDR3: CASSQDPIGALTEAFF. The CDR3 nucleotides are TGCGCCAGCAGCCAAGATCCGATCGGGGCCCTCACTGAAGCTTTCTTT.

This clonotype was seen repeatedly, ten times or more. The chain combines TRBV7-9 with TRBJ2-7; 8 nucleotides match TRBD1. CDR3 length equals 14 residues. Trimming at V came to 5 bases and at J to 5 bases, leaving 8 bases not matched to a gene. Germline CDR1 reads SEHNR; CDR2 reads FQNEAQ (reference sequence). The CDR3 here is CASSPRTGMDEQYF. The CDR3 DNA reads as TGTGCCAGCAGCCCCCGGACAGGGATGGACGAGCAGTACTTC.

This clonotype was seen many times. This chain connects TRBV7-2 to TRBJ2-5, with unresolved D. V was trimmed by 1 base and J by 3 bases, leaving 6 bases between them. This CDR3 comprises 13 residues. CDR1 and CDR2 from the germline V gene are SGHTA and FQGNSA. The CDR3 sequence is CASSLVVKETQYF. CDR3 DNA sequence: TGTGCCAGCAGCTTAGTGGTAAAAGAGACCCAGTACTTC.

This clonotype came up many times. This sequence joins TRBV7-2 and TRBJ1-3; D unresolved. There are 14 residues in the CDR3. Germline-derived CDR1 and CDR2 are SGHTA and FQGNSA. Trimming stripped 4 bases from V and 4 bases from J, with 11 bases between. The CDR3 region is CASSSPTRGNTIYF. DNA for the CDR3: TGTGCCAGCAGCTCCCCGACACGGGGAAACACCATATATTTT. The full variable domain, its missing parts supplied by reference TRBV7-2 and TRBJ1-3, is GAGVSQSPSNKVTEKGKDVELRCDPISGHTALYWYRQSLGQGLEFLIYFQGNSAPDKSGLPSDRFSAERTGGSVSTLTIQRTQQEDSAVYLCASSSPTRGNTIYFGEGSWLTVV.